The clone carrying this TCR beta chain occurred once. This specimen comes from a study of blood T cell repertoires in COVID-19. Study-wide context: Donors in the United States, Italy and Spain gave samples during acute or convalescent COVID-19. From T cells, B-cell-depleted T cells, or PBMCs came the material, which was cDNA or gDNA.

There are 17 residues in the CDR3. Germline lookup yields CDR1 SGDLS and CDR2 YYNGEE. The trim removed 4 bases at V and 3 bases at J, leaving 8 bases unmatched. Source study methods: Estimation of nucleated cell counts relied on the amplification of reference gene primers. TCRdb's copy holds only in-frame clones and misses some; the assay was immunoSEQ multiplex PCR. V and J calls and clone size are given by that table; D and trimming were obtained from the DNA. The sample lists around 80,000 clones, 75% to 85% occurring once. The chain recombines TRBV9 with TRBJ2-3; TRBD2 matches at 13 bases. The receptor was derived from an elderly woman with acute or convalescent COVID-19. Sequenced input: peripheral blood. This CDR3 is CASSTRTSGRWTDTQYF. As DNA, the CDR3 is TGTGCCAGCAGCACCCGGACTAGCGGGAGATGGACAGATACGCAGTATTTT. The whole variable domain, remainder taken from reference TRBV9 and TRBJ2-3, is DSGVTQTPKHLITATGQRVTLRCSPRSGDLSVYWYQQSLDQGLQFLIQYYNGEERAKGNILERFSAQQFPDLHSELNLSSLELGDSALYFCASSTRTSGRWTDTQYFGPGTRLTVL.